The rows below give T cell receptor beta chains drawn from one sample of a study of blood T cell repertoires in COVID-19. Sequenced by immunoSEQ multiplex PCR; TCRdb stores in-frame clones only, minus some. Among approximately 200,000 clones, less than 90% were seen once, and the ten largest hold about 2.2%. Sequences were obtained from peripheral blood. All receptors come from a woman aged 50 to 65 with acute or convalescent COVID-19. Both conserved end residues are part of each CDR3. The order of the fields is D gene, J gene, clone size, V gene, CDR3 protein, CDR3 DNA. A D gene is named only where the DNA matches it firmly. Clone size, where shown, is once, few, many, or a class for clones that have expanded.

-,TRBJ1-2,few,TRBV30,CASTGANYGYTF,TGTGCCTCGACGGGAGCTAACTATGGCTACACCTTC
-,TRBJ1-2,-,TRBV4-2,CASSQDPKGDYGYTF,TGTGCCAGCAGCCAAGATCCCAAAGGGGATTATGGCTACACCTTC
TRBD2,TRBJ2-3,-,TRBV2,CASRRTSGTYTQYF,TGTGCCAGCAGGAGGACTAGCGGGACATATACGCAGTATTTT
TRBD2,TRBJ2-3,-,TRBV7-2,CASSLVAGFSTDTQYF,TGTGCCAGCAGCTTAGTAGCGGGGTTTAGCACAGATACGCAGTATTTT
-,TRBJ2-2,-,TRBV7-9,CASSQLDGINTGELFF,TGTGCCAGCAGTCAATTGGACGGGATTAACACCGGGGAGCTGTTTTTT
TRBD1,TRBJ1-2,-,TRBV7-8,CASSLGHGTGSNYGYTF,TGTGCCAGCAGCTTAGGCCACGGGACAGGATCTAACTATGGCTACACCTTC
-,TRBJ2-3,-,TRBV2,CASSEGANTDTQYF,TGTGCCAGCAGTGAAGGCGCAAACACAGATACGCAGTATTTT
-,TRBJ2-7,-,TRBV4-1,CASSQVTGMGTYEQYF,TGCGCCAGCAGCCAAGTCACGGGGATGGGGACTTACGAGCAGTACTTC
TRBD2,TRBJ2-5,-,TRBV7-2,CASSPPGLAGGRETQYF,TGTGCCAGCAGCCCCCCGGGACTAGCGGGGGGGCGGGAGACCCAGTACTTC
-,TRBJ1-2,once,TRBV6-1,CASSELTALRGYTF,TGTGCCAGCAGTGAATTGACGGCCCTGAGGGGCTACACCTTC
TRBD2,TRBJ2-3,once,TRBV7-2,CASNPSGRISDTQYF,TGTGCCAGCAATCCTAGCGGGAGAATTTCAGATACGCAGTATTTT
-,TRBJ2-6,-,TRBV9,CASSVATAVNVLTF,TGTGCCAGCAGCGTAGCTACCGCGGTCAACGTCCTGACTTTC
TRBD2,TRBJ2-1,-,TRBV30,CAWGTSGTSYNEQFF,TGTGCCTGGGGGACTAGCGGTACCTCCTACAATGAGCAGTTCTTC
-,TRBJ2-7,-,TRBV30,CAWSVSGYEQYF,TGTGCCTGGAGTGTATCCGGCTACGAGCAGTACTTC
-,TRBJ1-3,few,TRBV5-1,CASQARGEAGNTIYF,TGCGCCAGCCAAGCCAGAGGGGAGGCTGGAAACACCATATATTTT
-,TRBJ1-5,-,TRBV19,CASSITSDQPQHF,TGTGCCAGTAGTATAACTTCGGATCAGCCCCAGCATTTT
-,TRBJ2-7,once,TRBV4-1,CASSQPGRSYEQYF,TGCGCCAGCAGCCAACCAGGGCGATCCTACGAGCAGTACTTC
-,TRBJ1-3,once,TRBV14,CASSQGRRLDSGNTIYF,TGTGCCAGCAGCCAAGGGCGGAGGTTGGACTCTGGAAACACCATATATTTT
TRBD1,TRBJ2-7,-,TRBV3-1/TRBV3-2,CASSRGQGVTYEQYF,TGTGCCAGCAGCCGTGGACAGGGGGTTACCTACGAGCAGTACTTC
TRBD1,TRBJ2-4,once,TRBV6-5,CASRMTGSNNIQYF,TGTGCCAGCAGGATGACAGGGAGTAATAACATTCAGTACTTC
TRBD1,TRBJ2-5,-,TRBV5-1,CASSFGTVQETQYF,TGCGCCAGCAGCTTTGGGACAGTCCAAGAGACCCAGTACTTC
TRBD2,TRBJ2-1,medium-sized,TRBV19,CASSKTSGATEQFF,TGTGCCAGTAGTAAGACTAGCGGGGCTACTGAGCAGTTCTTC
-,TRBJ1-2,-,TRBV19,CASSMQGNSGGYTF,TGTGCCAGTAGTATGCAGGGGAATTCGGGTGGCTACACCTTC
-,TRBJ2-2,-,TRBV5-4,CASSARRVPNTGELFF,TGTGCCAGCAGCGCGCGACGGGTTCCGAACACCGGGGAGCTGTTTTTT
TRBD2,TRBJ2-1,-,TRBV14,CASSQDRLAGYYNEQFF,TGTGCCAGCAGCCAAGATAGGCTAGCGGGATACTACAATGAGCAGTTCTTC
-,TRBJ2-1,-,TRBV7-2,CASSVAGTTTYNEQFF,TGTGCCAGCAGCGTGGCCGGGACAACAACCTACAATGAGCAGTTCTTC
TRBD2,TRBJ2-1,once,TRBV30,CAWVAGTSGNGGYNEQFF,TGTGCCTGGGTCGCCGGGACTAGCGGGAATGGCGGCTACAATGAGCAGTTCTTC
-,TRBJ2-5,-,TRBV11-2,CASSLQETQYF,TGTGCCAGCAGCCTACAAGAGACCCAGTACTTC
TRBD1,TRBJ2-7,-,TRBV13,CASSTGQGVGEQYF,TGTGCCAGCAGCACGGGACAGGGGGTGGGCGAGCAGTACTTC
TRBD1,TRBJ1-4,few,TRBV4-1,CASSPGQYGTATNEKLFF,TGCGCCAGCAGCCCAGGGCAGTACGGGACAGCAACTAATGAAAAACTGTTTTTT
TRBD1,TRBJ1-6,-,TRBV5-1,CASSSLPRQGANSPLHF,TGCGCCAGCAGCAGTCTCCCTAGACAGGGGGCGAATTCACCCCTCCACTTT
-,TRBJ2-1,-,TRBV18,CASSPGQTRNEQFF,TGTGCCAGCTCACCGGGACAGACTAGGAATGAGCAGTTCTTC
TRBD2,TRBJ2-2,once,TRBV10-3,CAISESLGGLVGELFF,TGTGCCATCAGTGAGTCTCTGGGAGGGTTGGTTGGGGAGCTGTTTTTT
TRBD1,TRBJ2-1,-,TRBV5-1,CASRRDRSYNEQFF,TGCGCCAGTCGTCGGGACAGATCCTACAATGAGCAGTTCTTC
-,TRBJ2-2,-,TRBV19,CATSIDIPGELFF,TGTGCCACCAGTATAGATATCCCCGGGGAGCTGTTTTTT
-,TRBJ1-4,-,TRBV30,CAWSRQLGARPTNEKLFF,TGTGCCTGGAGCAGACAGTTGGGGGCGCGACCAACTAATGAAAAACTGTTTTTT
TRBD1,TRBJ1-6,-,TRBV2,CASSEQGASGSPLHF,TGTGCCAGCAGTGAACAGGGGGCAAGCGGTTCACCCCTCCACTTT
-,TRBJ1-5,-,TRBV21-1,CASSLSRGQPQHF,TGTGCCAGCAGCCTCAGCAGGGGTCAGCCCCAGCATTTT
TRBD2,TRBJ2-1,-,TRBV11-2,CASSPAGTSAYNEQFF,TGTGCCAGCAGCCCAGCCGGGACTAGCGCTTACAATGAGCAGTTCTTC
TRBD1,TRBJ2-7,-,TRBV6-5,CASSLDRAHSYEQYF,TGTGCCAGCAGCCTTGACAGGGCACACTCCTACGAGCAGTACTTC
TRBD1,TRBJ2-7,-,TRBV5-1,CASSLVGQGYEQYF,TGCGCCAGCAGCTTGGTGGGACAGGGCTACGAGCAGTACTTC
-,TRBJ2-2,-,TRBV5-5,CASRPGNTGELFF,TGTGCCAGCAGACCGGGAAACACCGGGGAGCTGTTTTTT
-,TRBJ2-7,-,TRBV18,CASSPIRGEQYF,TGTGCCAGCTCACCAATAAGGGGAGAGCAGTACTTC
TRBD1,TRBJ1-4,-,TRBV5-6,CASSRQGTGVEKLFF,TGTGCCAGCAGCCGTCAGGGGACAGGGGTGGAAAAACTGTTTTTT
TRBD1,TRBJ1-6,few,TRBV27,CASSPRQGDRPLHF,TGTGCCAGCAGCCCTAGACAGGGGGATAGGCCCCTCCACTTT
TRBD1,TRBJ2-7,-,TRBV10-3,CAISDGQGARYEQYF,TGTGCCATCAGTGACGGACAGGGGGCGCGTTACGAGCAGTACTTC
-,TRBJ1-1,-,TRBV19,CASKDGTRGRFSEAFF,TGTGCCAGTAAAGACGGGACAAGAGGTCGGTTTTCTGAAGCTTTCTTT
TRBD2,TRBJ2-1,-,TRBV2,CASRARSGPWEGNEQFF,TGTGCCAGCAGAGCGCGCTCCGGGCCCTGGGAGGGCAATGAGCAGTTCTTC